These 18 T cell receptor beta chains were sequenced from one sample in a study of regulatory T cells in long-lasting Graves disease (dated by TCRdb to 2020 to 2022). Receptor amplification or capture employed multiplex PCR. Instrument on record: Illumina HiSeq 4000. CDR3 regions were amplified by Arm-PCR with iRepertoire HTBI primers to construct TCR beta libraries. TCRdb applied fastp at Q25 and MiXCR to the public reads, then kept only in-frame beta chains. Rows are combined by CDR3 protein, so each entry shows the most common genes and DNA. In this sample the table shows fewer than 550,000 distinct CDR3 sequences, roughly 21% of which occur a single time. Roughly 7% of the sample comes from the top ten. Taken with the paper, the label for time point translates to: persistent/refractory GD, antithyroid drugs over 5 years with positive TRAb. RNA was extracted from PBMCs in TRIzol for both TCR sequencing and RNA sequencing.

The sample here was peripheral blood mononuclear cells (PBMCs), taken when the disease was refractory, from a patient treated with antithyroid drugs. These receptors were obtained from a female donor with Graves disease.

There are a few counts of this clonotype. The rearrangement uses TRBV7-2 and TRBJ2-5, with TRBD2 matching over 12 bases. The J segment lost 7 bases and the V segment lost 5 bases, leaving 8 bases of the junction unmatched. Looked up from germline, CDR1 is SGHTA and CDR2 is FQGNSA. The CDR3 has 15 amino acids. In nucleotides, the CDR3 is TGTGCCAGCAGCCTAAGACTAGCGGGAGATGGGACCCAGTACTTC. It codes for CASSLRLAGDGTQYF.

This clonotype has only a few counts. The chain is built from TRBV11-2 and TRBJ1-1; D unresolved. The CDR3 is made up of 17 amino acids. Germline values: CDR1 SGHAT, CDR2 FQNNGV. V lost 4 bases to trimming and J lost 1 base, with 19 bases between them. CDR3 coding DNA: TGTGCCAGCAGCTCGGTGGGCTTCCGGGCCCAGAACACTGAAGCTTTCTTT. It translates to CASSSVGFRAQNTEAFF.

This clonotype was seen many times. J is TRBJ1-2 and V is TRBV29-1; D is undetermined. The CDR3 spans 14 residues. Trimming removed 5 bases at V and 4 bases at J, with 17 bases between. Germline V CDR1 and CDR2: SQVTM, ANQGSEA. In DNA form, the CDR3 reads TGCAGCGTTTCCCCCGTCAGGCTTCGCTATGGCTACACCTTC. Translation gives CSVSPVRLRYGYTF.

This clonotype was seen a few times. This rearrangement joins TRBV6-5 to TRBJ1-1; no firm D call. Trimming cost V 0 bases and J 8 bases, with 16 bases left between them. This CDR3 comprises 15 residues. Germline values: CDR1 MNHEY, CDR2 SVGAGI. The CDR3 sequence is CASSYSIGVLNEAFF. In DNA, the CDR3 is TGTGCCAGCAGTTACTCGATAGGAGTTTTAAACGAAGCTTTCTTT.

This clonotype was counted many times. V usage is TRBV7-2 and J usage is TRBJ1-2; 9 bases fit TRBD1. Unmatched junction bases numbered 6, after V lost 5 bases and J lost 2 bases. CDR1 is SGHTA and CDR2 is FQGNSA in the germline V gene. The CDR3 runs to 15 residues. CDR3 sequence (DNA): TGTGCCAGCAGCCTTTGGACAGGGGAGAACTATGGCTACACCTTC. Its translation is CASSLWTGENYGYTF.

This clonotype was recorded at least ten times. This sequence joins TRBV7-8 and TRBJ1-2; 7 positions match TRBD1. This CDR3 is built from 15 residues. The germline V gene encodes CDR1 SGHVS and CDR2 FQNEAQ. V gave up 1 base and J gave up 4 bases; unmatched junction bases: 6. CDR3 sequence: CASSLGNTGVYGYTF. CDR3 coding DNA: TGTGCCAGCAGCTTAGGAAATACAGGGGTCTATGGCTACACCTTC.

The chain combines TRBV4-3 with TRBJ2-2; the D is unclear. Trimming cost V 0 bases and J 0 bases, with 8 bases left between them. The CDR3 consists of 16 residues. Germline V lookup: CDR1 LGHNA, CDR2 YSLEER. CDR3 amino acids: CASSQDGPTNTGELFF. The DNA of the CDR3 is TGCGCCAGCAGCCAAGATGGACCGACGAACACCGGGGAGCTGTTTTTT.

This clonotype was found many times. J is TRBJ2-2 and V is TRBV7-9; D remains unclear. The CDR3 has 11 residues. The V gene lost 7 bases and the J gene lost 4 bases, with 4 bases spanning the gap. Germline V CDR1 and CDR2: SEHNR, FQNEAQ (reference sequence). DNA for the CDR3: TGTGCCAGCACCCCCACCGGGGAGCTGTTTTTT. Its translation is CASTPTGELFF. Complete variable domain (other parts from reference TRBV7-9 and TRBJ2-2): DTGVSQNPRHKITKRGQNVTFRCDPISEHNRLYWYRQTLGQGPEFLTYFQNEAQLEKSRLLSDRFSAERPKGSFSTLEIQRTEQGDSAMYLCASTPTGELFFGEGSRLTVL.

This clonotype was observed many times. V gene TRBV28 combines with J gene TRBJ1-1; D gene unclear. The CDR3 has 15 residues. The V gene lost 7 bases and the J gene lost 1 base, with 16 bases spanning the gap. In germline, CDR1 is MDHEN, CDR2 SYDVKM. The CDR3 DNA follows: TGTGCCAGCACGAAGGGTACCGGAAAGAACACTGAAGCTTTCTTT. The encoded protein is CASTKGTGKNTEAFF.

This clonotype was counted only a few times. V usage is TRBV20-1 and J usage is TRBJ2-2; 14 bases fit TRBD2. Germline V gene sequence: CDR1 DFQATT, CDR2 SNEGSKA (reference sequence). This CDR3 is built from 15 residues. J was trimmed by 6 bases and V by 5 bases; bases with no gene match: 5. The CDR3 loop reads CSAEGTSGRSGELFF. The DNA for the CDR3 is TGCAGTGCTGAGGGGACTAGCGGGAGATCCGGGGAGCTGTTTTTT.

This chain joins TRBV11-2 and TRBJ2-7, with TRBD2 matching 9 bases. V was clipped by 2 bases and J by 0 bases; unmatched bases: 11. This CDR3 is built from 18 residues. Germline V gives CDR1 SGHAT, CDR2 FQNNGV. CDR3 sequence (DNA): TGTGCCAGCAGCTTATTTTCGCTAGCGGGACTCTCCTCCTACGAGCAGTACTTC. Protein: CASSLFSLAGLSSYEQYF.

This clonotype was recorded a few times. The V gene is TRBV12-3 or TRBV12-4, the J gene TRBJ1-6; 8 bases are a match to TRBD1. This CDR3 has 18 amino acids. With 3 bases clipped from V and 2 bases from J, the junction kept 9 bases outside the gene matches. The CDR3 nucleotides are TGTGCCAGCAGTTTGGGGCTACAGGGGGACGCCTATAATTCACCCCTCCACTTT. As protein: CASSLGLQGDAYNSPLHF.

In this sample, this clonotype turned up many times. The V gene is TRBV28, the J gene TRBJ1-2; no definite D call. The CDR3 extends over 12 amino acids. CDR1 MDHEN and CDR2 SYDVKM come from the germline V gene. V lost 7 bases to trimming and J lost 5 bases, with 11 bases between them. The CDR3 here is CASNPQNYGYTF. CDR3 DNA: TGTGCCAGCAACCCACAGAATTATGGCTACACCTTC.

This clonotype was seen at least ten times. The chain carries TRBV11-3 and TRBJ1-2, with 7 bases matching TRBD1. The CDR3 consists of 15 residues. Unmatched junction bases numbered 7, after V lost 1 base and J lost 5 bases. The germline gives CDR1 SGHNT, CDR2 YENEEA. CDR3 loop: CASSLGADRAYGYTF. The CDR3 nucleotides are TGTGCCAGCAGCTTAGGGGCCGACAGGGCTTATGGCTACACCTTC.

This clonotype was recorded only once. V usage is TRBV6-4 and J usage is TRBJ2-1; D is perhaps TRBD1 (6 bases). V dropped 3 bases and J dropped 3 bases, with 12 bases sitting between them. There are 15 residues in the CDR3. Germline-derived CDR1 and CDR2 are MRHNA and SNTAGT. CDR3 residues: CASSEVDRLYNEQFF. DNA for the CDR3: TGTGCCAGCAGTGAGGTTGACAGGCTCTACAATGAGCAGTTCTTC.

This chain links TRBV4-1 with TRBJ2-5, with a tentative D call TRBD2 (7 bases). There are 15 residues in the CDR3. The V gene's germline CDR1 is MGHRA and CDR2 YSYEKL. Between the trimmed V and J ends, which lost 4 bases and 5 bases, there was a span of 17 bases. CDR3 residues: CASSPPGGAGETQYF. In nucleotides, the CDR3 is TGCGCCAGCAGCCCTCCTGGGGGGGCTGGGGAGACCCAGTACTTC.

This clonotype was observed at least ten times. The junction departs from the called germline gene at one end, perhaps through a read error. This chain uses TRBV28 with TRBJ1-2; TRBD1 might be the D (5 bases). The CDR3 has 12 residues. The germline CDR1 and CDR2 sequences are MDHEN and SYDVKM. CDR3 coding DNA: TGTGTCAGCGTTGGGGACGGGTATGGCTACACCTTC. Its translation is CVSVGDGYGYTF.

This clonotype showed up many times. V is TRBV10-3 and J is TRBJ1-1; 9 nucleotides match TRBD1. Per germline, CDR1 ENHRY and CDR2 SYGVKD. The CDR3 loop spans 14 amino acids. The V and J ends lost 7 bases and 2 bases, in that order; junction bases with no gene match: 5. CDR3 region: CAITPTGGNTEAFF. The DNA for the CDR3 is TGTGCCATCACCCCGACAGGGGGAAACACTGAAGCTTTCTTT.